What follows is one T cell receptor (beta chain) and its context. Its antigen has not been determined. Base qualities are not at hand, and no much larger clone is one base apart. The data are from a study of CD4 T cells in relation to SARS-CoV-2 and coronaviruses (dated by TCRdb to the early 2020s). For the wider study: In the ViraFEST assay, PBMCs were cultured with antigen for 10 days, after which TCR beta CDR3s were sequenced to identify clonal expansions specific to the antigen. The negative reference condition was either a culture with an HIV-1 Nef peptide pool or a culture with no peptide. Patient-derived lymphoblastoid cell lines were used to map the HLA restriction of shared crossreactive spike epitopes. At the level of individual TCR clonotypes, the study measured memory CD4+ T cell crossreactivity between SARS-CoV-2 spike protein and common cold coronavirus spike proteins. The Adaptive Biotechnologies TCR-sequencing kit was used to sequence samples from a few pre-COVID donors and the naive versus memory experiments, whereas other data were Illumina-based. A different, Illumina-based TCR-beta assay was used to sequence expansion assays from other donors in the study. Results and caveats for the whole study, not just this receptor: Crossreactive clones showed significantly weaker SARS-CoV-2-driven expansion than monoreactive clones, consistent with antigenic imprinting. Crossreactivity analysis centred on spike protein, so crossreactivity against other viral proteins was not assessed. Around three fifths of donors had memory CD4+ clonotypes that crossrecognized SARS-CoV-2 and at least one common cold coronavirus spike. The study was constrained by small numbers of patients and of tested TCRs. Because no donor provided both pre-pandemic and post-infection samples, tracing the source of pre-existing responses was limited.

The CDR3 runs 14 residues from the cysteine to the phenylalanine. This entry keeps only the CDR3 DNA: 42 bases, framed from base 1. Sequences ENHRY (CDR1) and SYGVKD (CDR2) are obtained from the germline V gene. The junction shows trimming of 7 bases on V and 4 bases on J, and the gene matches do not reach 7 bases of it. Library preparation was by the immunoSEQ multiplex PCR assay. In the original analysis: During preprocessing, nonproductive sequences were discarded, as were any CDR3s that did not begin with C, did not end with F or W, or were shorter than 7 amino acids. Antigen-specific clonotypes were called with the MANAFEST web app on the basis of expansion relative to the reference and to other culture wells. A clone was considered positive if the clone showed significant expansion compared with the reference culture in 2 of 3 replicate wells at an FDR below 0.05. For a clone to be considered positive, significant expansion relative to all other tandem wells and an odds ratio above 5 were also required. CDR3 homology was measured as pairwise Levenshtein distance, computed with the stringdist R package after trimming three terminal residues from each end. The clones in this table, taken by TCRdb from immuneACCESS, are in-frame only. Not every clone is retained; where verified, under half of the shortfall comes from an unresolved V gene, and the cause of the rest is unknown. The DNA gave D and trimming, while V, J and clone size come from that table. Here the sample has more than 20,000 clones; 75% occur a single time. Over 10% of the sample lies in the top ten.

CD4+ T cells from unexposed donors were collected before the COVID-19 pandemic (2011-2018). After 10 to 11 days of culture, CD4+ T cells were isolated with the EasySep CD4+ T cell isolation kit. As far as cell numbers permitted, CD4+ T cells from unexposed donors were tested for reactivity against SARS-CoV-2 S and N as well as four spike pools from common cold coronaviruses. PBMCs were cultured at roughly 2.2 million per well in IMDM supplemented with 5% human AB serum and 8 to 10 IU/ml IL-2. Half of the culture medium was replaced with fresh IL-2-containing medium on days 3 and 7. In general, triplicate replicate wells were used for every peptide culture condition. The leukapheresis product for the unexposed donors was obtained through commercial purchase. PBMCs were isolated from leukapheresis product or whole blood by Ficoll-Paque PLUS gradient centrifugation. PBMCs were either cryopreserved at -140 degrees C or used fresh in the expansion assay. The QIAamp Micro DNA Kit was used to extract genomic DNA from the CD4+ T cells.

Sample: CD4+ T cells from PBMCs, cultured in vitro. In this chain, TRBV10-3 is recombined with TRBJ1-1; 9 middle bases align to TRBD1. The clonotype originates from a human donor in good health. The nucleotide sequence is TGTGCCATCACCCGGGGACAGGGTGTCACTGAAGCTTTCTTT. This translates into CAITRGQGVTEAFF.